These 16 T cell receptor beta chains came from one sample sequenced in a study of T cells in Graves' hyperthyroidism and ophthalmopathy. The source material, RNA transcripts, was used to amplify TCR beta CDR3 regions. The HTBI primer set served for first-round RT-PCR of the TCR CDR3. TCRdb itself ran the multiplex PCR reads through MiXCR, one entry per CDR3 protein. The data show roughly 250,000 distinct CDR3 sequences, 14% to 15% seen once. The sample consisted of blood. These receptors were obtained from a woman aged 40 to 55 with Graves' hyperthyroidism that later progressed to Graves' ophthalmopathy.

This clonotype was detected ten times or more. The gene calls are TRBV7-9 and TRBJ2-7; TRBD2 aligns across 13 bases. Germline values: CDR1 SEHNR, CDR2 FQNEAQ (reference sequence). The CDR3 length is 17 residues. The J segment lost 4 bases and the V segment lost 5 bases, leaving 11 bases of the junction unmatched. The CDR3 sequence is CASSHRPGTSGEYEQYF. The CDR3 region has the DNA TGTGCCAGCAGCCACCGACCCGGGACTAGCGGGGAGTACGAGCAGTACTTC.

The J gene is TRBJ1-1, the V gene TRBV3-1; D is uncertain. The V end was cut by 6 bases, the J end by 1 base, with 12 bases between. Germline CDR1 reads LGHDT; CDR2 reads YNNKEL (reference sequence). The CDR3 consists of 14 residues. In nucleotides, the CDR3 is TGTGCCAGCAGACCGGCAGGTTGGAACACTGAAGCTTTCTTT. It encodes CASRPAGWNTEAFF.

The table lists this clonotype with many counts. The rearrangement uses TRBV5-1 and TRBJ1-1; D is possibly TRBD1 (6 bases). The CDR3 runs to 14 residues. Germline V gene lookup returns CDR1 SGHRS and CDR2 YFSETQ. With 0 bases removed from V and 1 base from J, the gap between germline ends came to 7 bases. CDR3 loop: CASSLAGANTEAFF. DNA for the CDR3: TGCGCCAGCAGCTTGGCAGGGGCGAACACTGAAGCTTTCTTT.

The V call is TRBV5-1, the J call TRBJ2-1; TRBD2 agrees at 10 bases. Germline V gene data show CDR1 as SGHRS and CDR2 as YFSETQ. The CDR3 is made up of 19 amino acids. Trimming at V came to 0 bases and at J to 7 bases, leaving 16 bases not matched to a gene. The chain's CDR3 is CASSLAEVAGGNSINEQFF. The CDR3 DNA follows: TGCGCCAGCAGCTTGGCCGAAGTAGCGGGAGGCAATTCCATTAATGAGCAGTTCTTC.

At least ten counts were recorded for this clonotype. The gene calls are TRBV28 and TRBJ1-4; no firm D call. V was shortened by 3 bases and J by 8 bases, with 22 bases between the two germline ends. The germline V gene has CDR1 MDHEN and CDR2 SYDVKM. The CDR3 contains 17 residues. For the CDR3, the DNA is TGTGCCAGCAGTTTCTCGTTCGTCAAAAGATTCGACGAAAAACTGTTTTTT. It yields the protein CASSFSFVKRFDEKLFF.

This clonotype showed up many times. This chain connects TRBV11-2 to TRBJ2-2; weak D call: TRBD2 (6 bases). The CDR3 extends over 13 amino acids. The germline V and J ends were trimmed by 3 bases and 6 bases, with 8 bases remaining between them. Germline-derived CDR1 and CDR2 are SGHAT and FQNNGV. For the CDR3, the DNA is TGTGCCAGCAGCTTGGGACTCTCCGGGGAGCTGTTTTTT. Protein sequence: CASSLGLSGELFF.

Many counts were recorded for this clonotype. V and J are TRBV13 and TRBJ2-3; 8 bases agree with TRBD2. The CDR3 totals 17 residues. V dropped 6 bases and J dropped 3; count of bases not matched to a gene: 14. CDR1 PRHDT and CDR2 FYEKMQ come from the germline V gene (reference sequence). CDR3 region: CASRSGLAGHDTDTQYF. The CDR3 region has the DNA TGTGCCAGCAGATCGGGCCTAGCGGGCCACGATACAGATACGCAGTATTTT.

This clonotype was seen ten or more times. CDR3 region: CASSLYRGIYGYTF. The CDR3 DNA reads as TGTGCCAGCAGCTTGTATAGAGGGATTTATGGCTACACCTTC. This chain uses TRBV5-5 with TRBJ1-2; D not certain. This CDR3 is 14 amino acids long. The germline gives CDR1 SGHKS, CDR2 YYEKEE (reference sequence). The V end was cut by 1 base, the J end by 5 bases, with 12 bases between.

This clonotype was picked up many times. The genes are TRBV10-3 and TRBJ2-5, with TRBD2 matching 11 bases. V lost 10 bases and J lost 5; bases outside the gene matches: 6. The CDR3 has 13 residues. Germline loops: CDR1 ENHRY, CDR2 SYGVKD. In nucleotides, the CDR3 is TGTGCCACCGGGACTAGCGGTGGGGAGACCCAGTACTTC. Protein sequence: CATGTSGGETQYF.

This clonotype appeared a few times. The chain uses TRBV5-6 and TRBJ2-3, with 7 bases matching TRBD2. CDR3 length: 14 amino acids. The germline gives CDR1 SGHDT, CDR2 YYEEEE. V was clipped by 4 bases and J by 4 bases; unmatched bases: 6. The CDR3 DNA sequence: TGTGCCAGCAGCGTCTCGGGAGGTTCAGATACGCAGTATTTT. It specifies CASSVSGGSDTQYF.

This clonotype was seen at least ten times. The chain couples TRBV28 to TRBJ2-7, with 8 positions matching TRBD1. Germline assignment: CDR1 MDHEN and CDR2 SYDVKM. This CDR3 is 14 amino acids long. V trimming: 3 bases; J trimming: 5 bases; junction bases outside the gene matches: 6. CDR3 nucleotide sequence: TGTGCCAGCAGTTTTGGACAGGGATGGGACGAGCAGTACTTC. It is translated as CASSFGQGWDEQYF. The variable domain in full, completed from reference TRBV28 and TRBJ2-7, reads DVKVTQSSRYLVKRTGEKVFLECVQDMDHENMFWYRQDPGLGLRLIYFSYDVKMKEKGDIPEGYSVSREKKERFSLILESASTNQTSMYLCASSFGQGWDEQYFGPGTRLTVT.

This rearrangement joins TRBV7-9 to TRBJ1-5; D unresolved. V dropped 6 bases and J dropped 6 bases, with 12 bases sitting between them. CDR1 is SEHNR, CDR2 FQNEAQ, per germline (reference sequence). CDR3 length: 13 amino acids. The CDR3 is CASSLHESQPQHF. Here the CDR3 DNA reads TGTGCCAGCAGTTTACACGAGAGTCAGCCCCAGCATTTT.

This clonotype was observed at least ten times. The genes are TRBV24-1 and TRBJ2-1, with D possibly matching TRBD1 (8 bases). Trimming left V 1 base short and J 4 bases short, with 13 bases between. This CDR3 is built from 16 residues. Germline assignment: CDR1 KGHDR and CDR2 SFDVKD. CDR3 coding DNA: TGTGCCACCAGTGATTTAAACAGGGGGGGATACAATGAGCAGTTCTTC. Translated, it gives CATSDLNRGGYNEQFF.

This clonotype was seen at least ten times. This chain joins TRBV7-2 and TRBJ1-5; TRBD1 is a possible D gene (6 bases). Trimming cost V 3 bases and J 9 bases, with 15 bases left between them. This CDR3 spans 14 amino acids. The germline V gene has CDR1 SGHTA and CDR2 FQGNSA. CDR3 loop: CASSFDRNLGPQHF. CDR3 DNA sequence: TGTGCCAGCAGCTTTGACAGGAACCTAGGGCCCCAGCATTTT.

V is TRBV30 and J is TRBJ1-5; D is unclear. The V gene's germline CDR1 is GTSNPN and CDR2 SVGIG (reference sequence). This CDR3 is 13 amino acids long. Trimming removed 5 bases from V and 4 bases from J, with 12 bases in between. The CDR3 coding sequence is TGTGCCTGGTCCCCGGCGTTTAATCAGCCCCAGCATTTT. As protein: CAWSPAFNQPQHF.

The rearrangement uses TRBV9 and TRBJ2-5; 10 bases align to TRBD2. The CDR3 loop spans 16 amino acids. V gave up 1 base and J gave up 6 bases; unmatched junction bases: 9. Germline CDR1 and CDR2: SGDLS and YYNGEE. The CDR3 region has the DNA TGTGCCAGCAGCGTAACACCCGGGACTAGCGATCAGACCCAGTACTTC. Protein sequence: CASSVTPGTSDQTQYF.